This T cell receptor beta chain was documented in a study of T cell responses to AZD1222 COVID-19 vaccine. Concerning this clone: Its specificity is unknown.

Profiling relied on immunoSEQ multiplex PCR, and the TCRdb table lists in-frame clones only, not all of them. The sample contains around 140,000 clones, roughly nine tenths of which appear only once. The V and J ends lost 2 bases and 10 bases respectively, with 12 bases between them. From germline, CDR1 is SGHVS and CDR2 FQNEAQ. This CDR3 comprises 14 residues. Study-wide results and limits: Spike was spanned by vaccine-associated CD4 TCRs, with dominance at 160-218 and 743-854. It should be noted that donors were predominantly white British and more often female, and clonal diversity was possibly underestimated.

The TCR originated in an adult who received the AZD1222 COVID-19 vaccine. The sequenced sample was peripheral blood, obtained 28 days after the second AZD1222 dose. The chain carries TRBV7-8 and TRBJ1-6, with D possibly TRBD1 on 6 matching bases. The CDR3 is CASSLRQTGSPLHF. In DNA, the CDR3 is TGTGCCAGCAGCTTAAGACAGACAGGATCACCCCTCCACTTT.